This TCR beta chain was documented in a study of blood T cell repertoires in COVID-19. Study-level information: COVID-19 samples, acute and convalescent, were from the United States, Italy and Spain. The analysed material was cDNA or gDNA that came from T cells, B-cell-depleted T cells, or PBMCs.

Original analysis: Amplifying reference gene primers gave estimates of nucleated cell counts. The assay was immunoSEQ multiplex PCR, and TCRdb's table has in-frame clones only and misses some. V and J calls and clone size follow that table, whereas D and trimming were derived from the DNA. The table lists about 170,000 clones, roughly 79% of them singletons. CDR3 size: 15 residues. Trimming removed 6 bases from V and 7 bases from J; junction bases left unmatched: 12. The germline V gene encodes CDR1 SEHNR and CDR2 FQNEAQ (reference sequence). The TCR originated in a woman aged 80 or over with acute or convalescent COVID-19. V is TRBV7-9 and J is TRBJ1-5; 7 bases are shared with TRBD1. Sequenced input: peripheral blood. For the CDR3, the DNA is TGTGCCAGCAGTCCCATGACAGGGAAGGACCAGCCCCAGCATTTT. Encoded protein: CASSPMTGKDQPQHF.